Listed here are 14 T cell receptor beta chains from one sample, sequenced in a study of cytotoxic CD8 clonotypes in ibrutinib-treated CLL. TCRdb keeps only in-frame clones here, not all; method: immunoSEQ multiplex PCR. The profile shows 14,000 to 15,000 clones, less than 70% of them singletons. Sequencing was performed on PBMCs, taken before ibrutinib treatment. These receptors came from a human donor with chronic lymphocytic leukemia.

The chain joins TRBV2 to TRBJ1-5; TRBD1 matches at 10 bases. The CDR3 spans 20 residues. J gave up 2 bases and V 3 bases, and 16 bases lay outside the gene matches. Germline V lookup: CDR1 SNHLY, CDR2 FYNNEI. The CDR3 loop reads CASSERGTGVKWHGNQPQHF. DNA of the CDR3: TGTGCCAGCAGTGAGAGGGGGACAGGGGTAAAGTGGCATGGCAATCAGCCCCAGCATTTT. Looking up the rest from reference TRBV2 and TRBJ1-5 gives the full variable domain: EPEVTQTPSHQVTQMGQEVILRCVPISNHLYFYWYRQILGQKVEFLVSFYNNEISEKSEIFDDQFSVERPDGSNFTLKIRSTKLEDSAMYFCASSERGTGVKWHGNQPQHFGDGTRLSIL.

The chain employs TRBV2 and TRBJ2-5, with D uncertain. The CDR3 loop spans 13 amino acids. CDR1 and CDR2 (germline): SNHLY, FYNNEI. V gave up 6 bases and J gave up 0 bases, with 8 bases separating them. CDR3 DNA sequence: TGTGCCAGCAGGTTACATTACCAAGAGACCCAGTACTTC. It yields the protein CASRLHYQETQYF.

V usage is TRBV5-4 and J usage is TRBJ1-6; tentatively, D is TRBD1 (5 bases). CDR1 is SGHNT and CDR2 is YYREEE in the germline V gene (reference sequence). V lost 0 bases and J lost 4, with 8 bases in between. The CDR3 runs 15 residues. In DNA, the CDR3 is TGTGCCAGCAGCTTGGGGGGGATATATAATTCACCCCTCCACTTT. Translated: CASSLGGIYNSPLHF.

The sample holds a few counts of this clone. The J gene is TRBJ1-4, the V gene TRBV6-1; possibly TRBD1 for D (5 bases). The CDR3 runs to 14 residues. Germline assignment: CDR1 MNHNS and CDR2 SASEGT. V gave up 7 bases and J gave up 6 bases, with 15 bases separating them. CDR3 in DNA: TGTGCCAGCAATGACCGACAGAGCTATGAAAAACTGTTTTTT. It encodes CASNDRQSYEKLFF.

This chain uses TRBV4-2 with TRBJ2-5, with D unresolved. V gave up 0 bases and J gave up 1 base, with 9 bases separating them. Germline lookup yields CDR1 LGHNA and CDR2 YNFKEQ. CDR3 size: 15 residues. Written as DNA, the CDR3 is TGTGCCAGCAGCCAAGAAGTAGGTTTCCAAGAGACCCAGTACTTC. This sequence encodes CASSQEVGFQETQYF.

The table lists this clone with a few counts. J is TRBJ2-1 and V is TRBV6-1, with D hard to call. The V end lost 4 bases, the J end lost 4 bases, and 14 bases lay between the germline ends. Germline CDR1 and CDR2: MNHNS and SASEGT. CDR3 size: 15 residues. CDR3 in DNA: TGTGCCAGCAGTGCAGCTAGAAGAGTTTACAATGAGCAGTTCTTC. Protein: CASSAARRVYNEQFF.

The CDR3: CASSPDRAGEQYF. In DNA form, the CDR3 reads TGTGCCAGCAGCCCGGACAGGGCAGGCGAGCAGTACTTC. V and J are TRBV5-6 and TRBJ2-7; 8 nucleotides agree with TRBD1. This CDR3 contains 13 residues. The junction had 6 bases not matched to a gene; V was cut back by 4 bases and J by 6 bases. CDR1 and CDR2 from the germline V gene are SGHDT and YYEEEE.

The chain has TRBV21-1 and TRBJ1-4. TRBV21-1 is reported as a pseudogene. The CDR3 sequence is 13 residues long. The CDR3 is CASRSRRAKGLFF. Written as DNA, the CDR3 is TGTGCCAGCAGGAGTCGGAGGGCGAAGGGACTGTTTTTT.

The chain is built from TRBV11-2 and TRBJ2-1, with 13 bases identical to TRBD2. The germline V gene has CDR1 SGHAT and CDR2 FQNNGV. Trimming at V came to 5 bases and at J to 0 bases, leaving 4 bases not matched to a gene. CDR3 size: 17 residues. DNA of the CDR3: TGTGCCAGCAGCCGCCGGACTAGCGGGAGCTCCTACAATGAGCAGTTCTTC. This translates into CASSRRTSGSSYNEQFF. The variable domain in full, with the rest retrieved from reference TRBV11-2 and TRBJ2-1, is EAGVAQSPRYKIIEKRQSVAFWCNPISGHATLYWYQQILGQGPKLLIQFQNNGVVDDSQLPKDRFSAERLKGVDSTLKIQPAKLEDSAVYLCASSRRTSGSSYNEQFFGPGTRLTVL.

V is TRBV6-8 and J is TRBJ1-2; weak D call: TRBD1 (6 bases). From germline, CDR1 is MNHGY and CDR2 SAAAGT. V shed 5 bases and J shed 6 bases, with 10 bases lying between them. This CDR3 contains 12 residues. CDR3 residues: CASSTQGNGYTF. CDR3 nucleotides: TGTGCCAGCAGTACCCAGGGGAATGGCTACACCTTC.

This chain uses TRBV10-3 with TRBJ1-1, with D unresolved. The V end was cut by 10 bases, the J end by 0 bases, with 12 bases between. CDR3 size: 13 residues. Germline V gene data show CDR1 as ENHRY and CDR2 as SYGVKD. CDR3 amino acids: CASTPDVNTEAFF. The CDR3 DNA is TGTGCCAGCACTCCGGACGTGAACACTGAAGCTTTCTTT.

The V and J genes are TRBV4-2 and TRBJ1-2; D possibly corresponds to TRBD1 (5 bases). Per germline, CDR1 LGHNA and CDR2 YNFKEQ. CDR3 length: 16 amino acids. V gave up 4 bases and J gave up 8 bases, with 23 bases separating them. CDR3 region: CASSLGAPEAAGGYTF. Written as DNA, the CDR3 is TGTGCCAGCAGCCTAGGGGCCCCGGAGGCAGCGGGAGGCTACACCTTC.

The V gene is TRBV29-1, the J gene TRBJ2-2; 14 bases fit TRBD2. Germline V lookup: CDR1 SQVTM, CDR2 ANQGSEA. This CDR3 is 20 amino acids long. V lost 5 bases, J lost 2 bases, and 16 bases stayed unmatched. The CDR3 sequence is CSVLSFGTSGRGINTGELFF. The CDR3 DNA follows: TGCAGCGTTCTCAGTTTCGGGACTAGCGGGAGAGGAATAAACACCGGGGAGCTGTTTTTT.

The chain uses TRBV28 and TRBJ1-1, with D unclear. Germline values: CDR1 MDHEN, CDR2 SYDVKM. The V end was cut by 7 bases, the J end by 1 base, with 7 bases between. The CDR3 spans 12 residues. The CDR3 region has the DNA TGTGCCAGCACCGAAAGGAACACTGAAGCTTTCTTT. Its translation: CASTERNTEAFF.